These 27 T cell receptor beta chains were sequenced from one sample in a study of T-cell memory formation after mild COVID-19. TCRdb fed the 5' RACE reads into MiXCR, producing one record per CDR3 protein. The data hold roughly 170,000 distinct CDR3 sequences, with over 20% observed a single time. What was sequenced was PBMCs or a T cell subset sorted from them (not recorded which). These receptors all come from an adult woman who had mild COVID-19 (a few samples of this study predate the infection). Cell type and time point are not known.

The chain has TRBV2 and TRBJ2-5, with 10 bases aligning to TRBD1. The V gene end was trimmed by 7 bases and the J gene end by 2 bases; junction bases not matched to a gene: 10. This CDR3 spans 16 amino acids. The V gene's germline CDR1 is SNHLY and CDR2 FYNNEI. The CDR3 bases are TGTGCCAGCACCGGGACAGGGGCACGAGGTCAAGAGACCCAGTACTTC. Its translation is CASTGTGARGQETQYF.

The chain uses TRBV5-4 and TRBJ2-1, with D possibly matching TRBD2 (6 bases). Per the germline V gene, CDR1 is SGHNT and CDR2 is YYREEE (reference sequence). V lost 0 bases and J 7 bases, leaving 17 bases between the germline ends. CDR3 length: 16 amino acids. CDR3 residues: CASSLALGTGGNEQFF. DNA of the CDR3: TGTGCCAGCAGCTTGGCCCTAGGGACTGGGGGAAATGAGCAGTTCTTC.

This chain's CDR3 is CATSERLNYGYTF. In nucleotides, the CDR3 is TGTGCCACTTCGGAACGCCTTAACTATGGCTACACCTTC. The rearrangement links TRBV15 to TRBJ1-2; the D is unclear. The V gene's germline CDR1 is LNHNV and CDR2 YYDKDF (reference sequence). The CDR3 has 13 amino acids. Deletions cut 9 bases from V and 1 base from J, with 12 bases between.

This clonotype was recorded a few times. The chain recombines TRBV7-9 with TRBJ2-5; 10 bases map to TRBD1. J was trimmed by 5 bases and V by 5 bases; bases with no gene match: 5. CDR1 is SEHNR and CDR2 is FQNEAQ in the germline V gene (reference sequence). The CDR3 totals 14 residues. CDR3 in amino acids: CASSPTGGDETQYF. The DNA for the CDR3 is TGTGCCAGCAGCCCGACAGGGGGCGACGAGACCCAGTACTTC.

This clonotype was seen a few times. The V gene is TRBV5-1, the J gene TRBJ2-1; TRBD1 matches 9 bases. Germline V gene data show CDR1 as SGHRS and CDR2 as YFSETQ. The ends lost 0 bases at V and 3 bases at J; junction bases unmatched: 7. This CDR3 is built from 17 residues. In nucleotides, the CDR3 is TGCGCCAGCAGCTTGGGGACGGACAGGGGCTACTACAATGAGCAGTTCTTC. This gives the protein CASSLGTDRGYYNEQFF.

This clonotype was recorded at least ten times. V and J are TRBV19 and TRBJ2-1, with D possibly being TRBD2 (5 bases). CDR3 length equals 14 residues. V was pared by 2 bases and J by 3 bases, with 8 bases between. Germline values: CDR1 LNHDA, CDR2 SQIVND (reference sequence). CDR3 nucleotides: TGTGCCAGTAGTATAAGCGGCGTCTACAATGAGCAGTTCTTC. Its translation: CASSISGVYNEQFF. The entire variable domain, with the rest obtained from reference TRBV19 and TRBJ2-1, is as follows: DGGITQSPKYLFRKEGQNVTLSCEQNLNHDAMYWYRQDPGQGLRLIYYSQIVNDFQKGDIAEGYSVSREKKESFPLTVTSAQKNPTAFYLCASSISGVYNEQFFGPGTRLTVL.

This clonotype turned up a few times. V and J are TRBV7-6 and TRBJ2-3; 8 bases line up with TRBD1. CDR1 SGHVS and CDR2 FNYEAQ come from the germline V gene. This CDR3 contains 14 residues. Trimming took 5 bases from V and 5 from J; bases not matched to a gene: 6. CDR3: CASSTGGTGDTQYF. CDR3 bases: TGTGCCAGCAGCACAGGGGGTACCGGAGATACGCAGTATTTT.

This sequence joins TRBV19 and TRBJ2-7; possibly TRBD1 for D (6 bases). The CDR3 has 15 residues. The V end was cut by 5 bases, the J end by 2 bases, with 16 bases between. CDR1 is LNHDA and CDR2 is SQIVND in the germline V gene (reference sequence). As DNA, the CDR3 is TGTGCCAGTAGTTCGTCCGCCGGACAGACCTACGAGCAGTACTTC. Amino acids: CASSSSAGQTYEQYF.

In DNA form, the CDR3 reads TGTGCCAGCAGCCAATACCTCACTAGCCGAGGCAATGAGCAGTTCTTC. Its protein is CASSQYLTSRGNEQFF. The rearrangement joins TRBV4-2 to TRBJ2-1; D may be TRBD2 (6 bases). Germline CDR1 and CDR2: LGHNA and YNFKEQ. The CDR3 loop spans 16 amino acids. V was pared by 2 bases and J by 6 bases, with 17 bases between.

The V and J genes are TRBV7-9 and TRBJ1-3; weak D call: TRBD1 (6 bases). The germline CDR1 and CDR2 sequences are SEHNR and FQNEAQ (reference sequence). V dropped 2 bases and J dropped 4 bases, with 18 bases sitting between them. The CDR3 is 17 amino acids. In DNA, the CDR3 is TGTGCCAGCAGCTTAAGCAGGGGCCCAGGGTCCGGAAACACCATATATTTT. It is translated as CASSLSRGPGSGNTIYF.

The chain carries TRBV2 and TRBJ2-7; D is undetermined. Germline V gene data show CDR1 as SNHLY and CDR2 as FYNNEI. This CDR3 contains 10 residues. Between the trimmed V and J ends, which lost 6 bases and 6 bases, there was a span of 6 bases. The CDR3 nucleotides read TGTGCCAGCAGGTCCCTCGAGCAGTACTTC. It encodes CASRSLEQYF.

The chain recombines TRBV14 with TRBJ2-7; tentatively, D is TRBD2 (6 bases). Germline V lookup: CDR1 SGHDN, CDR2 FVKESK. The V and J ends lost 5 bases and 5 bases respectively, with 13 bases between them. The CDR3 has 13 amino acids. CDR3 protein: CASSYRLVHEQYF. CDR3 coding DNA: TGTGCCAGCAGCTACCGACTAGTCCACGAGCAGTACTTC.

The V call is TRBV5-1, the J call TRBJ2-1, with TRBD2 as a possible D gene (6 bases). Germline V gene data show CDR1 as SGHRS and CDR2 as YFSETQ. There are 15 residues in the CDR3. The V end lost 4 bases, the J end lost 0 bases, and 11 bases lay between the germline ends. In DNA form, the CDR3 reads TGCGCCAGCAGCCCGGGGGATAGCTCCTACAATGAGCAGTTCTTC. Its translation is CASSPGDSSYNEQFF.

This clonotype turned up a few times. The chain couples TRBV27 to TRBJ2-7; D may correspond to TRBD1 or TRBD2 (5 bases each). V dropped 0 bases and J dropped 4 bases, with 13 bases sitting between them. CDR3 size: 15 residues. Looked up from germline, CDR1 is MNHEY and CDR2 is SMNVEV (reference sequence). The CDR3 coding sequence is TGTGCCAGCAGTTTATCCCGGGGCTGGAGTTACGAGCAGTACTTC. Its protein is CASSLSRGWSYEQYF.

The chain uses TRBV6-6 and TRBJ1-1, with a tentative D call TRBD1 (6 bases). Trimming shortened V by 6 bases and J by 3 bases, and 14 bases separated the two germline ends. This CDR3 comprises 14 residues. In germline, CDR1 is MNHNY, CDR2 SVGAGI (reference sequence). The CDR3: CASRTQGWDTEAFF. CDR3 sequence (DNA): TGTGCCAGCAGGACCCAGGGGTGGGACACTGAAGCTTTCTTT.

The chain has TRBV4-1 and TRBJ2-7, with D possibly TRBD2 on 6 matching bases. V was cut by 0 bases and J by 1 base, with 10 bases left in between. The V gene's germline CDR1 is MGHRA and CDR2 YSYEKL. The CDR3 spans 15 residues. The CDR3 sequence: CASSQDAGSSYEQYF. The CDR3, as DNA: TGCGCCAGCAGCCAAGACGCGGGGTCTTCCTACGAGCAGTACTTC.

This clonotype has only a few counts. CDR3 coding DNA: TGTGCCAGCAGTGAACTCGCCCCGGGCTACGAGCAGTACTTC. This codes for CASSELAPGYEQYF. The chain carries TRBV6-1 and TRBJ2-7, with unresolved D. V lost 2 bases, J lost 3 bases, and 11 bases lay in between. The germline CDR1 and CDR2 sequences are MNHNS and SASEGT. CDR3 length equals 14 residues.

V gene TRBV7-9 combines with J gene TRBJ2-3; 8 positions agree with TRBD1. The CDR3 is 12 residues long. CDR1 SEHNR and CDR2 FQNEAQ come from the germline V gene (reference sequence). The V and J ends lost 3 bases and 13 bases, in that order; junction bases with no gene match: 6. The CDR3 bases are TGTGCCAGCAGCTTCTGGGACAGGCAAGAGTATTTT. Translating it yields CASSFWDRQEYF.

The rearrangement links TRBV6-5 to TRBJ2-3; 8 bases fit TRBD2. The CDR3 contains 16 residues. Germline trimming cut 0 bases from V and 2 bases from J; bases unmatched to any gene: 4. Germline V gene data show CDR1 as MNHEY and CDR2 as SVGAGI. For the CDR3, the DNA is TGTGCCAGCAGTTACTCTTCGACTAGCGACACAGATACGCAGTATTTT. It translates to CASSYSSTSDTDTQYF.

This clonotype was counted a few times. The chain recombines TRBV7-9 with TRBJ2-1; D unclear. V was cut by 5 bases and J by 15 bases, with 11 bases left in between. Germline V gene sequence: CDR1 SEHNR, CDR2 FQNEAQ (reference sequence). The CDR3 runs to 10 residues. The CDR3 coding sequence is TGTGCCAGCAGCCCTCCAGACCCGTTCTTC. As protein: CASSPPDPFF.

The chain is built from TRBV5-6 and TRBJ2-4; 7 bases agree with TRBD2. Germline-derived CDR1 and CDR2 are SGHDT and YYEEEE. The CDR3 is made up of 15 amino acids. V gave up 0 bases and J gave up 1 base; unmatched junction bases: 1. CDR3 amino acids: CASSLGGGAKNIQYF. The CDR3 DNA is TGTGCCAGCAGCTTGGGGGGAGGGGCCAAAAACATTCAGTACTTC.

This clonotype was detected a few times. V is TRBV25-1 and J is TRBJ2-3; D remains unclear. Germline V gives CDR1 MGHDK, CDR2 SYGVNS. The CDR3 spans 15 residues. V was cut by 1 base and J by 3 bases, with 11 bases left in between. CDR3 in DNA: TGTGCCAGCAGTGAATCTAAGGCCACTACAGATACGCAGTATTTT. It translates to CASSESKATTDTQYF.

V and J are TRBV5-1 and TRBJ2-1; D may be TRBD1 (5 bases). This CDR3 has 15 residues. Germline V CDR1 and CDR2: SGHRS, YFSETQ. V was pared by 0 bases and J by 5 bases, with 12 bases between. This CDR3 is CASSLERGPDNEQFF. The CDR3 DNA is TGCGCCAGCAGCTTGGAAAGGGGTCCGGACAATGAGCAGTTCTTC.

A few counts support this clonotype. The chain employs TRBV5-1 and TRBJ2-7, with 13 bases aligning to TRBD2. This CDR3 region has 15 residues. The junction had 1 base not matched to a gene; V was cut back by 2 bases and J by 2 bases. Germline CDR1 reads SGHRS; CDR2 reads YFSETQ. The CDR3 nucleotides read TGCGCCAGCAGCTTAACTAGCGGGGGGGCCTACGAGCAGTACTTC. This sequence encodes CASSLTSGGAYEQYF. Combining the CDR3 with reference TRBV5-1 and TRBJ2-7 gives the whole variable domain KAGVTQTPRYLIKTRGQQVTLSCSPISGHRSVSWYQQTPGQGLQFLFEYFSETQRNKGNFPGRFSGRQFSNSRSEMNVSTLELGDSALYLCASSLTSGGAYEQYFGPGTRLTVT.

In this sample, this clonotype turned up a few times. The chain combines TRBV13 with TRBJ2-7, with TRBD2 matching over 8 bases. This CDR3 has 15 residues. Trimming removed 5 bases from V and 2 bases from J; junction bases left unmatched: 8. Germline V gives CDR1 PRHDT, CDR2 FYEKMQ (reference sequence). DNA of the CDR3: TGTGCCAGCAGCACTAAAGCGGGGGATCCCTACGAGCAGTACTTC. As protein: CASSTKAGDPYEQYF.

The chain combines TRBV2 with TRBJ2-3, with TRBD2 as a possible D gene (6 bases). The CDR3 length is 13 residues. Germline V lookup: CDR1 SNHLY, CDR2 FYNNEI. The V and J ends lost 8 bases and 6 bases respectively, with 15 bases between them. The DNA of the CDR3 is TGTGCCAGCCTCGAGGGAACTAGCGATACGCAGTATTTT. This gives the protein CASLEGTSDTQYF.

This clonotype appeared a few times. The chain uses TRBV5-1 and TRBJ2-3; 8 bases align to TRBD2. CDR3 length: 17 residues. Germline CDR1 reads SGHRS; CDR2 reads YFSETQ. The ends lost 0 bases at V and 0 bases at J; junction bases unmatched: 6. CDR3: CASSLALAGGSTDTQYF. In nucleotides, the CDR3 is TGCGCCAGCAGCTTGGCCTTGGCGGGGGGTAGCACAGATACGCAGTATTTT.